A few counts support the clone carrying this TCR beta chain. A read error may produce the germline difference seen at one junction end. CDR3 length equals 12 residues. Germline-derived CDR1 and CDR2 are SNHLY and FYNNEI. The sample comes from a study of graft-versus-host responses after intestinal transplantation. About the research overall: Recipients were given multivisceral, liver-intestinal, or isolated intestinal transplants. For two to four years after anti-thymocyte globulin induction, all recipients took tacrolimus and steroids.

General study findings and limits: The marrow of recipients harbored GvH clones, and ileum or blood showed some of them first. Declines in HvG clones occurring early post-transplant were associated with peak circulating GvH clone levels.

TCRdb keeps only in-frame clones here, not all; method: immunoSEQ multiplex PCR. The sample holds about 14,000 clones; over 35% are singletons and the top ten take approximately 2.2%. Plates contained approximately 200,000 CFSE-labeled responder cells and approximately 200,000 irradiated, violet-dye-labeled stimulator cells. The input for sequencing was alloreactive CD8+ T cells from a mixed lymphocyte reaction culture, taken before intestinal transplant. Subset here: CFSE-low proliferating T cells sorted from approximately six-day pre-transplant mixed lymphocyte reaction (GvH or HvG direction). This rearrangement joins TRBV2 to TRBJ2-4, with D uncertain. The origin of this receptor is a human patient who received an intestinal transplant. The CDR3 DNA reads TGTGCCAGCAGTGAAGCGCTACACAGTTTTGGCTTC. Encoded protein: CASSEALHSFGF.